In its sample, the clone carrying this T cell receptor beta chain is medium-sized. Antigen specificity is unknown. Bone marrow was sampled from every patient at the time of active disease. The sample comes from a study of read filtering for tumor transcriptome and immune sequencing. The V gene's germline CDR1 is PRHDT and CDR2 FYEKMQ (reference sequence). The CDR3 runs 16 residues. V gave up 2 bases and J gave up 2 bases; unmatched junction bases: 4. Study findings and constraints: Without single-read clonotypes, shared clonotype proportions correlated more between IR-seq and RNA-seq. Approximately 82% of IR-seq clonotypes had a single read, yet these held roughly 3.3% of reads.

This library used 300 to 450 ng RNA and molecular barcoded adaptors spanning alpha/delta and beta/gamma chains. TCRdb redid the calling of the reads with MiXCR, one entry per CDR3 protein. Here the sample spans under 30,000 distinct CDR3 sequences, about 22% being singletons. The chain employs TRBV13 and TRBJ2-5; the match to TRBD1 covers 11 bases. The specimen sequenced was a population of CD138-negative cells sorted from bone marrow. The receptor's source is a donor over 35 with multiple myeloma. The CDR3 sequence is CASSLYRDRGQETQYF. The CDR3 nucleotides are TGTGCCAGCAGCTTATACCGGGACAGGGGGCAAGAGACCCAGTACTTC.